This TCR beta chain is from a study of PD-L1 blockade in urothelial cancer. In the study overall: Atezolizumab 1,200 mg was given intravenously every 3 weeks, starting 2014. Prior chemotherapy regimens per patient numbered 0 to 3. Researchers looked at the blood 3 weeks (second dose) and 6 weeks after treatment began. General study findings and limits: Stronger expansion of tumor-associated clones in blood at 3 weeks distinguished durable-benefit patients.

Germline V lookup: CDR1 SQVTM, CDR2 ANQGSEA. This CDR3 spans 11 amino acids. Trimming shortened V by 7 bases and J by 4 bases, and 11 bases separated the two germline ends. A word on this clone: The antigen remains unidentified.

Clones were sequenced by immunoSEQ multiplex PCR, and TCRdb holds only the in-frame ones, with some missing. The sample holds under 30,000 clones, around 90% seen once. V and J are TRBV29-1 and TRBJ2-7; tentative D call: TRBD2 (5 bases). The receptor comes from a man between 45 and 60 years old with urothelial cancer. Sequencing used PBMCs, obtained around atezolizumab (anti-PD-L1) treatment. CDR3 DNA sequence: TGCAGCGGAGCTAGCCTTTACGAGCAGTACTTC. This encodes CSGASLYEQYF.